This T cell receptor beta chain stems from a study of T cell responses to AZD1222 COVID-19 vaccine. Regarding the study as a whole: Seropositivity was recorded at baseline in only a handful of AZD1222 recipients.

The V end was cut by 1 base, the J end by 13 bases, with 14 bases between. Germline V gene data show CDR1 as LGHDT and CDR2 as YNNKEL (reference sequence). CDR3 length: 14 amino acids. This clone was detected only once. Antigen unknown. Clones were read by immunoSEQ multiplex PCR, and TCRdb kept only the in-frame ones, dropping some. The table records fewer than 250,000 clones, 85% to 95% of them present only once. This material consisted of peripheral blood, taken on day 0 of AZD1222 vaccination. The chain joins TRBV3-1 (or the pseudogene TRBV3-2) to TRBJ1-6, with D perhaps TRBD1 (5 bases). This TCR was recovered from an adult in good health. CDR3 amino acids: CASSQVEGTSPLHF. Here the CDR3 DNA reads TGTGCCAGCAGCCAAGTCGAGGGGACCTCTCCCCTCCACTTT.